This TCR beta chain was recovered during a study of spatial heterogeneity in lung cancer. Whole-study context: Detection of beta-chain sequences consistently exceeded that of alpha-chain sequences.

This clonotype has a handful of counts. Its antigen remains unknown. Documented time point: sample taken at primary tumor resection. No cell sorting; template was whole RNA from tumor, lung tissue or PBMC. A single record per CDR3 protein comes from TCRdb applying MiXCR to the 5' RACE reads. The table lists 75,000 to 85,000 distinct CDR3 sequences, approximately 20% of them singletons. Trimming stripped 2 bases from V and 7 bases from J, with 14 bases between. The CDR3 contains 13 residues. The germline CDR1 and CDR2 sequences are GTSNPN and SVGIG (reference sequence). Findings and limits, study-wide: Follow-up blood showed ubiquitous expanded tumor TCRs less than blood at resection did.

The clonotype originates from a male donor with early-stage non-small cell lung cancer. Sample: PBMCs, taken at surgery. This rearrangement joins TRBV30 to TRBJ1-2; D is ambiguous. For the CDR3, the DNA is TGTGCCTGGAGTCTGTCCGGAGGCCGTGGCTACACCTTC. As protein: CAWSLSGGRGYTF.